The source of this T cell receptor (beta chain) is a study of shared clonotypes between healthy human individuals. In regard to this clone: Its antigen is not known.

The authors split each subset's genomic DNA evenly across several immunoSEQ plates. It was around 0.3 ug DNA, 25,000 to 35,000 T cell genomes, that went into each replicate PCR of unsorted PBMC. Clones were read by immunoSEQ multiplex PCR, and TCRdb kept only the in-frame ones, dropping some. This sample yields roughly 490,000 clones, of which 70% to 85% are seen a single time; 12% belongs to the top ten. Trimming stripped 5 bases from V and 3 bases from J, with 14 bases between. This CDR3 comprises 14 residues. Germline V gene lookup returns CDR1 MNHEY and CDR2 SMNVEV (reference sequence). Overall study results and limits: Having only a few donors restricted how much genetic and exposure-history diversity was captured.

The TCR was taken from a middle-aged woman in good health. Some clones in this sample may be carry-over from other donors' samples. The genes are TRBV27 and TRBJ2-7, with D perhaps matching TRBD1 or TRBD2 (5 bases each). The sequenced material came from PBMCs. CDR3 in amino acids: CASSAGDGLYEQYF. For the CDR3, the DNA is TGTGCCAGCAGTGCCGGGGACGGTCTCTACGAGCAGTACTTC.